The clone carrying this T cell receptor (beta chain) has a count of ten or more. Its specificity is not known. This specimen belongs to a study of identical twins. One entry per CDR3 protein, called by TCRdb with MiXCR from the 5' RACE reads. In the table there are a few hundred thousand distinct CDR3 sequences, about an eighth of which are singletons. Looked up from germline, CDR1 is SGHRS and CDR2 is YFSETQ. Trimming at V came to 4 bases and at J to 5 bases, leaving 5 bases not matched to a gene. The CDR3 totals 13 residues. The study, taken as a whole, reports: Within cord blood, abundant beta clonotypes carried fewer insertions, but memory repertoires showed no such trend. Researchers reported excess low generation probability among twin-shared out-of-frame alpha sequences. Not following the same donors, the study drew its conclusions from cross-sectional statistical analysis.

All donors comprised healthy Caucasians. This same sample was also part of a study on yellow fever vaccine responses in identical twins.

The receptor's source is a woman under 30 in good health. Source material: memory (CD45RO+) T cells sorted from blood. The chain couples TRBV5-1 to TRBJ2-7; 8 nucleotides match TRBD1. The CDR3 DNA sequence: TGCGCCAGCAGCCTGGACAGGGTCCACGAGCAGTACTTC. This sequence encodes CASSLDRVHEQYF.